Sequencing of this T cell receptor beta chain was carried out in a study of T cell responses to AZD1222 COVID-19 vaccine. The CDR3 length is 16 residues. CDR1 is MDHEN, CDR2 SYDVKM, per germline. Trimming removed 11 bases from V and 2 bases from J, with 22 bases in between. Clones were read by immunoSEQ multiplex PCR, and TCRdb kept only the in-frame ones, dropping some. The sample has around 84,000 clones, 80% to 90% seen once. Remarks on this clone: Its specificity is not known.

Study observations and caveats: Spike-wide vaccine-associated CD4 TCRs dominated at 160-218 and 743-854. Seropositive at baseline were only a handful of AZD1222 recipients.

The input for sequencing was peripheral blood, taken 28 days after the second AZD1222 dose. This clonotype originated in an adult who received the AZD1222 COVID-19 vaccine. This chain links TRBV28 with TRBJ1-5, with a possible D match to TRBD1 (6 bases). This CDR3 reads CAAVQTGTLGNQPQHF. The CDR3 DNA follows: TGTGCCGCAGTTCAAACAGGGACTTTGGGCAATCAGCCCCAGCATTTT. Supplemented by reference TRBV28 and TRBJ1-5, the full variable domain reads DVKVTQSSRYLVKRTGEKVFLECVQDMDHENMFWYRQDPGLGLRLIYFSYDVKMKEKGDIPEGYSVSREKKERFSLILESASTNQTSMYLCAAVQTGTLGNQPQHFGDGTRLSIL.